This T cell receptor (beta chain) was captured in a study of T cell responses to AZD1222 COVID-19 vaccine. The study's findings and limits: Sampled repertoires all dated from after the peak T cell response. Baseline seropositivity occurred in only a handful of AZD1222 recipients.

This CDR3 is built from 15 residues. Germline CDR1 is LNHNV and CDR2 is YYDKDF (reference sequence). The V gene lost 0 bases and the J gene lost 0 bases, with 3 bases spanning the gap. In regard to this clone: The target antigen is unknown.

Second-dose groups at about 4 or about 12 weeks were pooled. Libraries were prepared by immunoSEQ multiplex PCR; TCRdb keeps only in-frame clonotypes and omits some of them. Seen here are about 180,000 clones, 70% to 90% observed once, and the top ten hold 11%. Source: peripheral blood, taken 28 days after the second AZD1222 dose. This TCR was sampled from an adult who received the AZD1222 COVID-19 vaccine. The chain has TRBV15 and TRBJ1-6, with D unresolved. This chain's CDR3 is CATSRDRSYNSPLHF. The DNA of the CDR3 is TGTGCCACCAGCAGAGATCGCTCCTATAATTCACCCCTCCACTTT.